These 4 T cell receptor beta chains came from one sample sequenced in a study of beta chain features in type 1 diabetes (dated by TCRdb to the late 2010s). Library prep was done by the immunoSEQ multiplex PCR assay. The entire amount of isolated RNA was reverse transcribed using the High Capacity cDNA Reverse Transcription Kit, so the sequenced TCRB transcripts were expressed ones. In TCRdb, the immuneACCESS table is reduced to in-frame sequences with V and J assigned. These tables do not hold every clone; where another copy was compared, an unresolved V gene accounts for under half, and the others remain unexplained. This sample is represented by some 180,000 clones; approximately 13% of them were singletons. Clones ranked in the top ten supply roughly 0.6% of the sample. The specimen sequenced was central memory CD4+ T cells from blood. The origin of the receptors is a woman aged 18-29 years in good health.

This clone was seen more than once but under ten times. V and J are TRBV7-3 and TRBJ1-5, with TRBD1 matching over 8 bases. J lost 8 bases, V lost 5 bases, and 8 bases had no gene match. There are 14 residues in the CDR3. Per germline, CDR1 SGHTA and CDR2 FQGTGA. CDR3 amino acids: CASSGGTGEEPQHF. The CDR3 bases are TGTGCCAGCAGCGGTGGGACAGGAGAGGAGCCCCAGCATTTT.

The chain is built from TRBV4-2 and TRBJ2-7, with 11 bases matching TRBD2. CDR1 and CDR2 from the germline V gene are LGHNA and YNFKEQ. V was pared by 2 bases and J by 2 bases, with 5 bases of the junction left unmatched. The CDR3 totals 16 residues. The CDR3 coding sequence is TGTGCCAGCAGCCAACTAACTAGCGGGAGTCCCTACGAGCAGTACTTC. Protein: CASSQLTSGSPYEQYF.

V usage is TRBV7-2 and J usage is TRBJ2-1, with 7 bases aligning to TRBD2. The ends lost 1 base at V and 6 bases at J; junction bases unmatched: 12. Germline CDR1 and CDR2: SGHTA and FQGNSA. CDR3 length: 17 residues. The CDR3 is CASSLEVSGRFGNEQFF. The CDR3 DNA follows: TGTGCCAGCAGCTTAGAAGTTAGCGGGCGGTTCGGCAATGAGCAGTTCTTC.

CDR3 region: CASSARTGEGNEQFF. CDR3 in DNA: TGTGCCAGCAGCGCCCGGACAGGTGAGGGCAATGAGCAGTTCTTC. The chain combines TRBV7-9 with TRBJ2-1; 7 nucleotides line up with TRBD1. The CDR3 is 15 residues long. The ends lost 5 bases at V and 6 bases at J; junction bases unmatched: 10. Looked up from germline, CDR1 is SEHNR and CDR2 is FQNEAQ (reference sequence).